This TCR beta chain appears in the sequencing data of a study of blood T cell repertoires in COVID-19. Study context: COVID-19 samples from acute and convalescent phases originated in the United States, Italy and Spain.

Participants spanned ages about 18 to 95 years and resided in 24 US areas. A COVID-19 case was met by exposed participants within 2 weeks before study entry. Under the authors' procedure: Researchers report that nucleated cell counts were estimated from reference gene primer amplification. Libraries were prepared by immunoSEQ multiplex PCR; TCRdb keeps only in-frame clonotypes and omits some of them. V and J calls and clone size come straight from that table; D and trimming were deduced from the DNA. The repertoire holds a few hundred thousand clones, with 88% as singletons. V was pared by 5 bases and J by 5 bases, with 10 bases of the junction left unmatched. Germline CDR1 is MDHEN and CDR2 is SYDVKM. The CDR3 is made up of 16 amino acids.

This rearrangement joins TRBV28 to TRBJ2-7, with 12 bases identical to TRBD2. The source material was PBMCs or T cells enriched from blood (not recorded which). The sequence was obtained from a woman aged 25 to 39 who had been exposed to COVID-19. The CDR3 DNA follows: TGTGCCAGCAGTGCCTTCCTGACTAGCGGGAGACACGAGCAGTACTTC. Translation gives CASSAFLTSGRHEQYF.